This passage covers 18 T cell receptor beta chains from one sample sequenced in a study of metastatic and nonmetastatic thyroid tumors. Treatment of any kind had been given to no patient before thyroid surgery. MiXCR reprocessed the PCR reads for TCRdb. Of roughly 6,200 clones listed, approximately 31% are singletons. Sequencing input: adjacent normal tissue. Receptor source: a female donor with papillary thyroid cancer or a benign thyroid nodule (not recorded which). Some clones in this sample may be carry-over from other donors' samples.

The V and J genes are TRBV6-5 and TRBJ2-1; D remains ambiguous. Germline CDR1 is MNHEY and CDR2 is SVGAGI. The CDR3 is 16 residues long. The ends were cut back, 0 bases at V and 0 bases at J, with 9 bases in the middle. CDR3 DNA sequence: TGTGCCAGCAGTTACTCGCAGAGCAGCTCCTACAATGAGCAGTTCTTC. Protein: CASSYSQSSSYNEQFF.

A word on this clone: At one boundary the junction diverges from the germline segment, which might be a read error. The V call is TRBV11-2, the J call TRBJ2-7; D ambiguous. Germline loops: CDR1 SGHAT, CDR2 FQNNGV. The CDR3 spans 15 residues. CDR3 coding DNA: TGTACCAGCAGCTTCCGGTACAGTCTCTCCTACGATCAGTACTTC. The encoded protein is CTSSFRYSLSYDQYF.

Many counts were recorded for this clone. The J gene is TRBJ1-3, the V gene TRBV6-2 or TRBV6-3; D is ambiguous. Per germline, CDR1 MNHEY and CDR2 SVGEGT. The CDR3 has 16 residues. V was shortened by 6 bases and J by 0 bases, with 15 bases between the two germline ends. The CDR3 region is CASRLTAGHSGNTIYF. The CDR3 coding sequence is TGTGCCAGCAGGCTGACCGCAGGCCACTCTGGAAACACCATATATTTT.

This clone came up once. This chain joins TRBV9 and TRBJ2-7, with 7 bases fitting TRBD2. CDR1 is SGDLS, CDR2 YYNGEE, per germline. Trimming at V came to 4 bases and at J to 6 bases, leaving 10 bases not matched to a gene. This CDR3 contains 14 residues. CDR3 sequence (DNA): TGTGCCAGCAGCCGCAGCGGGACCCTCGGCGAGCAGTACTTC. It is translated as CASSRSGTLGEQYF. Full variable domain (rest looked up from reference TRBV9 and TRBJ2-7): DSGVTQTPKHLITATGQRVTLRCSPRSGDLSVYWYQQSLDQGLQFLIQYYNGEERAKGNILERFSAQQFPDLHSELNLSSLELGDSALYFCASSRSGTLGEQYFGPGTRLTVT.

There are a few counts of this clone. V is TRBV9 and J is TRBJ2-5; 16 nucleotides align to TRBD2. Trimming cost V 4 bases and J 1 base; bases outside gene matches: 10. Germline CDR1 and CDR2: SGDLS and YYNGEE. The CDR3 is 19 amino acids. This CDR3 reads CASSPGLAGGGRVQETQYF. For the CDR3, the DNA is TGTGCCAGCAGCCCGGGACTAGCGGGAGGGGGTAGGGTCCAAGAGACCCAGTACTTC.

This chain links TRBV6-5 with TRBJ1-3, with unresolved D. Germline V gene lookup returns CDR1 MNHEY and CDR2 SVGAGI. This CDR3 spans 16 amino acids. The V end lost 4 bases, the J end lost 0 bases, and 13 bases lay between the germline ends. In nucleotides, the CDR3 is TGTGCCAGCAGTTTGACCCGGCTTAGCTCTGGAAACACCATATATTTT. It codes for CASSLTRLSSGNTIYF.

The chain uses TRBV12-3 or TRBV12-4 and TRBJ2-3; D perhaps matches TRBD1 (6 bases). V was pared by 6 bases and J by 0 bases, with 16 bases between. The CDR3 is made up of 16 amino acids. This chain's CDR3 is CASREDRLISTDTQYF. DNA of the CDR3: TGTGCCAGCAGGGAGGACAGACTAATAAGCACAGATACGCAGTATTTT.

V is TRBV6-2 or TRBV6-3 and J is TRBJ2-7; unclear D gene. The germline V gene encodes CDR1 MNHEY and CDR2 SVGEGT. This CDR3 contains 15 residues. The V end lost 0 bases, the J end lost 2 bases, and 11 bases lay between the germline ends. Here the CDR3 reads CASSYSRPETYEQYF. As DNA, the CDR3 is TGTGCCAGCAGTTACTCGAGACCTGAGACCTACGAGCAGTACTTC.

The CDR3 DNA reads TGCGCCAGCAGCACCGGGGCCAATGAGCAGTTCTTC. As protein: CASSTGANEQFF. This sequence joins TRBV5-1 and TRBJ2-1; either TRBD1 or TRBD2 may fit D (5 bases each). The germline V gene encodes CDR1 SGHRS and CDR2 YFSETQ. V was clipped by 4 bases and J by 6 bases, with 8 bases between them. The CDR3 spans 12 residues.

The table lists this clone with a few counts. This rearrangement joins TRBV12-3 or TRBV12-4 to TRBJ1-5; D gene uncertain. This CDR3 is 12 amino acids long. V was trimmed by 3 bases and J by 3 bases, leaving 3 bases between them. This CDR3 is CASSFNNQPQHF. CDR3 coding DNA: TGTGCCAGCAGTTTCAACAATCAGCCCCAGCATTTT.

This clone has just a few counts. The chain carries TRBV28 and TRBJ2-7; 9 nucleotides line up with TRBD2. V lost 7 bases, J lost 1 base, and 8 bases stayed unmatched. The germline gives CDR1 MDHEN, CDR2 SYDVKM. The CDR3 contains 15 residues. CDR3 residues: CASILTSGLSYEQYF. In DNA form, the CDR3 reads TGTGCCAGCATCCTTACTAGCGGGTTATCCTACGAGCAGTACTTC.

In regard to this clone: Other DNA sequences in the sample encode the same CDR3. This chain's CDR3 is CASSLMDNTGELFF. DNA of the CDR3: TGTGCCAGCAGTTTGATGGATAACACCGGGGAGCTGTTTTTT. The J gene is TRBJ2-2, the V gene TRBV27; the D is unclear. This CDR3 is built from 14 residues. CDR1 and CDR2 from the germline V gene are MNHEY and SMNVEV (reference sequence). V gave up 3 bases and J gave up 2 bases, with 7 bases separating them.

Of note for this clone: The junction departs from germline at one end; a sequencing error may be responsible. CDR3 amino acids: CASRSSGNTIYF. In nucleotides, the CDR3 is TGTGCCAGCAGGTCATCTGGAAACACCATATATTTC. This rearrangement joins TRBV6-1 to TRBJ1-3; D not certain. The CDR3 is 12 amino acids. Per germline, CDR1 MNHNS and CDR2 SASEGT.

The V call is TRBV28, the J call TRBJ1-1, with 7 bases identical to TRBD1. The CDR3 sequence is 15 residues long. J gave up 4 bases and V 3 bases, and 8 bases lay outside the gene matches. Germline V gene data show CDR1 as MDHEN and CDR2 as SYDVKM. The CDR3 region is CASSFNPTGPTEAFF. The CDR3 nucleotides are TGTGCCAGCAGTTTCAACCCGACAGGGCCCACTGAAGCTTTCTTT.

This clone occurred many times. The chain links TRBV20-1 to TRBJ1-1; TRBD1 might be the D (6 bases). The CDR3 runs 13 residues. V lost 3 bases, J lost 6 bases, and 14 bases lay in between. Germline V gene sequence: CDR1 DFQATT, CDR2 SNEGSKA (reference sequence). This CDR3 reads CSASGGAGAEAFF. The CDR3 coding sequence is TGCAGTGCTAGCGGGGGCGCGGGTGCTGAAGCTTTCTTT.

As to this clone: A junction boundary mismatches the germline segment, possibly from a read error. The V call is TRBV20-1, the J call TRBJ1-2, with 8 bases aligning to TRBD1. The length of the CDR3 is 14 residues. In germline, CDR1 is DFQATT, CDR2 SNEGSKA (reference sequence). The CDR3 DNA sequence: TGCAGTGCTACCCTGACAGGGGCGGGTTATGGCTGCACCTTC. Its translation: CSATLTGAGYGCTF.

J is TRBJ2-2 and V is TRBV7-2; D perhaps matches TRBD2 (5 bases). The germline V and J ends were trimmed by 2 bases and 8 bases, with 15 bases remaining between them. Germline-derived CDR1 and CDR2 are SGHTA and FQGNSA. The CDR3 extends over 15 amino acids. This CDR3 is CASSLQRSVSGELFF. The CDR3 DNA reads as TGTGCCAGCAGCTTACAGCGGTCTGTTTCTGGGGAGCTGTTTTTT.

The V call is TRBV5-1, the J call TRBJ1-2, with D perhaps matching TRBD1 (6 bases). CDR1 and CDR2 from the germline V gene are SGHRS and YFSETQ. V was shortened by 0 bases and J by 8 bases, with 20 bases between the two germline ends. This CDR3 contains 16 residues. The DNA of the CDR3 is TGCGCCAGCAGCTTGGGGTTTCAACCGGGACAAAAAGGCTACACCTTC. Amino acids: CASSLGFQPGQKGYTF. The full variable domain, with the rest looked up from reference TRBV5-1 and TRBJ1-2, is KAGVTQTPRYLIKTRGQQVTLSCSPISGHRSVSWYQQTPGQGLQFLFEYFSETQRNKGNFPGRFSGRQFSNSRSEMNVSTLELGDSALYLCASSLGFQPGQKGYTFGSGTRLTVV.